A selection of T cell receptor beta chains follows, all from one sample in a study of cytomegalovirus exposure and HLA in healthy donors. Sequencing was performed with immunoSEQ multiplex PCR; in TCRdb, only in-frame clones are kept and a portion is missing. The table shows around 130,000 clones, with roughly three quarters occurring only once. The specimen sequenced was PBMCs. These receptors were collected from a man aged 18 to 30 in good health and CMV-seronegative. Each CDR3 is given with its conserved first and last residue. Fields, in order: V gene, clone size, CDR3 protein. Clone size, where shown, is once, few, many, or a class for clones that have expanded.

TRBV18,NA,CASSPPIGSGEQFF
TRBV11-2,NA,CASSLPAGGPMYEQFF
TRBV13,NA,CASSLWGLEQYF
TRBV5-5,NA,CASIQGVHGELFF
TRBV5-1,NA,CASSSGLKPSLHF
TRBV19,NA,CASSTRAGELFF
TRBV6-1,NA,CASSVLSSGSYNEQFF
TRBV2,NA,CASTLGLATPYEQYF
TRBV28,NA,CASSFPGGYEQYF
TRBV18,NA,CASSPDVQGFAFF
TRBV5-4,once,CASSGGQDGLGWEQYF
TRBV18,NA,CASSPRGTDGYTF
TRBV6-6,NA,CASSPQARGYGYTF
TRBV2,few,CASIYQGVGTEAFF
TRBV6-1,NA,CASSEATNTEAFF
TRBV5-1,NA,CASGEGTSGVSTKYF
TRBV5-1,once,CASSLETDTDTQYF